This T cell receptor beta chain was identified in a study of OX40 agonist ivuxolimab in advanced cancers. Overall study context: Patients were dosed with the agonistic anti-OX40 (CD134) antibody ivuxolimab. Two cutaneous melanoma patients and one hepatocellular carcinoma patient, three in all, had partial responses.

TCRdb keeps only in-frame clones here, not all; method: immunoSEQ multiplex PCR. The repertoire holds some 71,000 clones, with 80% to 90% as singletons. This CDR3 is built from 15 residues. Trimming removed 5 bases from V and 6 bases from J, with 17 bases in between. The germline CDR1 and CDR2 sequences are SGHRS and YFSETQ. The clonotype originates from an adult with an advanced solid tumor such as melanoma, head and neck, liver or kidney cancer. Sequenced material: CD4+ or CD8+ T cells sorted from blood, taken in a trial of the OX40 agonist ivuxolimab. The V call is TRBV5-1, the J call TRBJ1-4; maybe TRBD1 (6 bases). The CDR3: CASRATGQEYEKLFF. CDR3 sequence (DNA): TGCGCCAGCAGAGCTACAGGGCAGGAGTATGAAAAACTGTTTTTT. Using reference TRBV5-1 and TRBJ1-4 for the parts outside the CDR3, the full variable domain is KAGVTQTPRYLIKTRGQQVTLSCSPISGHRSVSWYQQTPGQGLQFLFEYFSETQRNKGNFPGRFSGRQFSNSRSEMNVSTLELGDSALYLCASRATGQEYEKLFFGSGTQLSVL.